The 14 T cell receptor beta chains below were found in one sample sequenced in a study of Ad26.COV2.S vaccination and SARS-CoV-2 variants. Treatment described: roughly 19 received Ad26.COV2.S at low or high dose, single or two shots; 5 received placebo; per-sample allocation not given. At day 63 after the first vaccine or placebo injection, samples were drawn. Libraries were prepared by immunoSEQ multiplex PCR; TCRdb keeps only in-frame clonotypes and omits some of them. The repertoire consists of fewer than 500,000 clones, with roughly 88% occurring once and the leading ten covering 4.3%. This sample comprised peripheral blood, obtained in a trial of Ad26.COV2.S vaccine versus placebo. Receptors were obtained from a person between 18 and 65 years old who received the Ad26.COV2.S COVID-19 vaccine or a placebo.

The chain couples TRBV28 to TRBJ2-7; the D gene could be TRBD1 or TRBD2 (5 bases each). Trimming took off 6 bases at V and 3 bases at J, with 12 bases between the two ends. This CDR3 spans 13 amino acids. Germline V gives CDR1 MDHEN, CDR2 SYDVKM. CDR3 coding DNA: TGTGCCAGCAGGGCCGGGACCTACTACGAGCAGTACTTC. Protein: CASRAGTYYEQYF.

Concerning this clone: This sample includes further DNA sequences coding for the same CDR3. The chain has TRBV28 and TRBJ2-3; D is ambiguous. Trimming took off 3 bases at V and 1 base at J, with 8 bases between the two ends. The CDR3 length is 14 residues. Germline V gene sequence: CDR1 MDHEN, CDR2 SYDVKM. The CDR3 spells CASSFVAGTDTQYF. In nucleotides, the CDR3 is TGTGCCAGCAGTTTTGTGGCGGGCACAGATACGCAGTATTTT.

The genes are TRBV6-2 or TRBV6-3 and TRBJ1-5; 7 nucleotides match TRBD1. Germline loops: CDR1 MNHEY, CDR2 SVGEGT. This CDR3 has 15 amino acids. V gave up 6 bases and J gave up 2 bases; unmatched junction bases: 7. CDR3 in amino acids: CASSVRGLGNQPQHF. The DNA of the CDR3 is TGTGCCAGCAGCGTCAGGGGGTTGGGCAATCAGCCCCAGCATTTT.

The chain links TRBV28 to TRBJ2-6; maybe TRBD1 (6 bases). V lost 5 bases and J lost 1, with 9 bases in between. The CDR3 length is 15 residues. Germline-derived CDR1 and CDR2 are MDHEN and SYDVKM. The CDR3 DNA is TGTGCCAGCAGTCCAACAGGGTCTGGGGCCAACGTCCTGACTTTC. Its protein is CASSPTGSGANVLTF.

This clone came up a few times. The rearrangement links TRBV27 to TRBJ1-1; maybe TRBD1 (5 bases). The length of the CDR3 is 17 residues. Germline assignment: CDR1 MNHEY and CDR2 SMNVEV (reference sequence). V was shortened by 2 bases and J by 0 bases, with 16 bases between the two germline ends. The CDR3 nucleotides are TGTGCCAGCAGTTTACAACCTGGGGCAGGGTTGAACACTGAAGCTTTCTTT. It is translated as CASSLQPGAGLNTEAFF.

The CDR3 sequence: CASSLLAPLAGGTDTQYF. The CDR3 bases are TGTGCCAGCAGTCTTCTCGCGCCTCTAGCGGGAGGTACAGATACGCAGTATTTT. V and J are TRBV28 and TRBJ2-3, with 11 bases fitting TRBD2. This CDR3 has 18 amino acids. V lost 5 bases to trimming and J lost 3 bases; unmatched junction nucleotides: 13. Germline assignment: CDR1 MDHEN and CDR2 SYDVKM.

This clone was picked up one time. In DNA, the CDR3 is TGTGCCAGCAGCCGACCAATCAGCGGGAGGGCCGGCGAGCAGTACTTC. It specifies CASSRPISGRAGEQYF. The V call is TRBV7-9, the J call TRBJ2-7; 10 nucleotides align to TRBD2. This CDR3 has 16 residues. The trim removed 5 bases at V and 6 bases at J, leaving 13 bases unmatched. Germline lookup yields CDR1 SEHNR and CDR2 FQNEAQ (reference sequence).

A few counts support this clone. J is TRBJ2-7 and V is TRBV7-9; 8 nucleotides match TRBD2. The V gene end was trimmed by 5 bases and the J gene end by 1 base; junction bases not matched to a gene: 10. This CDR3 comprises 16 residues. Germline lookup yields CDR1 SEHNR and CDR2 FQNEAQ (reference sequence). DNA of the CDR3: TGTGCCAGCAGCCCGCCTACGGGAGGGCCTTCCTACGAGCAGTACTTC. This encodes CASSPPTGGPSYEQYF.

This chain uses TRBV7-3 with TRBJ1-1; 8 nucleotides match TRBD1. J gave up 7 bases and V 4 bases, and 5 bases lay outside the gene matches. Per the germline V gene, CDR1 is SGHTA and CDR2 is FQGTGA. The CDR3 contains 13 residues. CDR3 region: CASSSTGESEAFF. In DNA, the CDR3 is TGTGCCAGCAGCTCGACAGGGGAGAGTGAAGCTTTCTTT. The full variable domain, completed using reference TRBV7-3 and TRBJ1-1, is GAGVSQTPSNKVTEKGKYVELRCDPISGHTALYWYRQSLGQGPEFLIYFQGTGAADDSGLPNDRFFAVRPEGSVSTLKIQRTERGDSAVYLCASSSTGESEAFFGQGTRLTVV.

Only a few counts were recorded for this clone. The rearrangement joins TRBV18 to TRBJ2-2, with TRBD1 matching 9 bases. The V gene end was trimmed by 6 bases and the J gene end by 2 bases; junction bases not matched to a gene: 4. This CDR3 comprises 15 residues. CDR1 is KGHSH, CDR2 LQKENI, per germline. The CDR3 region is CASSQGQGNTGELFF. The CDR3 DNA is TGTGCCAGCTCCCAGGGACAGGGCAACACCGGGGAGCTGTTTTTT.

The chain combines TRBV7-2 with TRBJ1-4, with 9 positions matching TRBD1. V trimming: 2 bases; J trimming: 4 bases; junction bases outside the gene matches: 11. The germline V gene encodes CDR1 SGHTA and CDR2 FQGNSA. The CDR3 is made up of 18 amino acids. The CDR3 reads CASSLRPGQGAFNEKLFF. In nucleotides, the CDR3 is TGTGCCAGCAGCTTACGGCCGGGACAGGGAGCCTTTAATGAAAAACTGTTTTTT.

This sequence joins TRBV21-1 and TRBJ2-2; the table gives TRBD2 as D, unverified against the DNA. TRBV21-1 is noted as a pseudogene. The CDR3 has 13 residues. In DNA, the CDR3 is TGTGCCAGCAGCATAGAGAACACCGGGGAGCTGTTTTTT. Encoded protein: CASSIENTGELFF.

The count of this clone is one. The chain is built from TRBV15 and TRBJ2-2, with D possibly TRBD2 on 5 matching bases. The CDR3 spans 16 residues. V was shortened by 1 base and J by 5 bases, with 14 bases between the two germline ends. Per the germline V gene, CDR1 is LNHNV and CDR2 is YYDKDF (reference sequence). CDR3 DNA sequence: TGTGCCACCAGCAGAGTGGGAGCCCCTCTGACCGGGGAGCTGTTTTTT. As protein: CATSRVGAPLTGELFF.

The table lists this clone with a few counts. This rearrangement joins TRBV2 to TRBJ2-7; D is uncertain. Germline V gene sequence: CDR1 SNHLY, CDR2 FYNNEI. This CDR3 is 14 amino acids long. Trimming shortened V by 4 bases and J by 4 bases, and 14 bases separated the two germline ends. This chain's CDR3 is CASSGASRKYEQYF. Here the CDR3 DNA reads TGTGCCAGCAGTGGAGCTAGTAGGAAATACGAGCAGTACTTC.